This section outlines one T cell receptor (beta chain) sequence together with its context. TCRalpha and TCRbeta libraries used 5'RACE with constant-segment primers and UMIs. Using its own MiXCR run on the 5' RACE reads, TCRdb lists one record per CDR3 protein. The table shows 300,000 to 400,000 distinct CDR3 sequences, with 25% to 30% occurring only once. The source of the sample is a study of T-cell memory formation after mild COVID-19. V was shortened by 0 bases and J by 4 bases, with 8 bases between the two germline ends. Germline CDR1 SGHTA, CDR2 FQGTGA. The CDR3 consists of 14 residues. The sequence derives from an adult woman who had mild COVID-19 (a few samples of this study predate the infection). Cell type and time point are not known. V and J are TRBV7-3 and TRBJ2-3; D gene unclear. The sequencing input was PBMCs or a T cell subset sorted from them (not recorded which). CDR3 nucleotide sequence: TGTGCCAGCAGCTTAACCCTTGGGGCAGATACGCAGTATTTT. Translated: CASSLTLGADTQYF.